These 29 T cell receptor beta chains originate from one sample sequenced in a study of glioma-infiltrating T cells after dendritic cell vaccination. Time point: after dendritic cell vaccination, including at tumor progression/relapse. Using immunoSEQ multiplex PCR, the repertoire was profiled, and TCRdb retains in-frame clones only, with some absent. The table shows about 50,000 clones, with around 91% occurring only once. Source: blood, taken after dendritic cell vaccination. The receptors shown here come from a human donor with glioblastoma.

This clone came up once. V and J are TRBV30 and TRBJ1-4, with TRBD1 identical over 9 bases. The germline V gene has CDR1 GTSNPN and CDR2 SVGIG (reference sequence). This CDR3 region has 14 residues. After removal of 2 bases from V and 6 bases from J, the junction contained 4 bases not matched to a gene. The CDR3 spells CAWSPGTGYEKLFF. Written as DNA, the CDR3 is TGTGCCTGGAGTCCCGGGACAGGGTATGAAAAACTGTTTTTT.

V usage is TRBV27 and J usage is TRBJ2-1; 12 bases map to TRBD2. The CDR3 loop spans 18 amino acids. Germline values: CDR1 MNHEY, CDR2 SMNVEV (reference sequence). Trimming took 2 bases from V and 8 from J; bases not matched to a gene: 13. The CDR3 is CASSLTPRMTSGSHEQFF. The DNA for the CDR3 is TGTGCCAGCAGTTTAACTCCGCGTATGACTAGCGGGAGCCATGAGCAGTTCTTC.

The V and J genes are TRBV10-3 and TRBJ1-1; 8 nucleotides agree with TRBD1. After removal of 9 bases from V and 7 bases from J, the junction contained 4 bases not matched to a gene. Germline assignment: CDR1 ENHRY and CDR2 SYGVKD. The CDR3 runs 11 residues. CDR3 sequence reads: CAIQGGFEAFF. CDR3 bases: TGTGCCATACAGGGGGGGTTTGAAGCTTTCTTT.

The chain carries TRBV2 and TRBJ1-2, with TRBD1 matching 12 bases. V shed 2 bases, J shed 6 bases, and the junction held 4 bases outside the gene matches. Germline values: CDR1 SNHLY, CDR2 FYNNEI. This CDR3 spans 15 amino acids. The CDR3: CASSERGQGAHGYTF. The CDR3 DNA sequence: TGTGCCAGCAGTGAAAGGGGACAGGGGGCCCATGGCTACACCTTC.

In nucleotides, the CDR3 is TGCGCCAGCAGCGATGGACAGAGCACAGATACGCAGTATTTT. Translating gives CASSDGQSTDTQYF. J is TRBJ2-3 and V is TRBV5-1; D is possibly TRBD1 (6 bases). With 4 bases removed from V and 0 bases from J, the gap between germline ends came to 9 bases. This CDR3 is 14 amino acids long. The germline CDR1 and CDR2 sequences are SGHRS and YFSETQ.

The chain employs TRBV25-1 and TRBJ2-4, with 10 bases identical to TRBD2. Trimming cost V 3 bases and J 8 bases; bases outside gene matches: 4. The CDR3 contains 14 residues. Germline CDR1 MGHDK, CDR2 SYGVNS. The CDR3 reads CASSDPSGGDIQYF. In DNA, the CDR3 is TGTGCCAGCAGTGATCCTAGCGGGGGAGACATTCAGTACTTC.

The chain has TRBV18 and TRBJ1-3; 7 bases map to TRBD1. J gave up 0 bases and V 3 bases, and 17 bases lay outside the gene matches. CDR1 and CDR2 from the germline V gene are KGHSH and LQKENI. The CDR3 runs to 20 residues. The CDR3 bases are TGTGCCAGCTCACCTCTGACGCCTAGTAGGGACAGATCCTCTGGAAACACCATATATTTT. Amino acid sequence: CASSPLTPSRDRSSGNTIYF. Supplemented by reference TRBV18 and TRBJ1-3, the full variable domain reads NAGVMQNPRHLVRRRGQEARLRCSPMKGHSHVYWYRQLPEEGLKFMVYLQKENIIDESGMPKERFSAEFPKEGPSILRIQQVVRGDSAAYFCASSPLTPSRDRSSGNTIYFGEGSWLTVV.

This sequence joins TRBV9 and TRBJ2-3; perhaps TRBD2 as D (7 bases). CDR3 length equals 15 residues. Germline V gives CDR1 SGDLS, CDR2 YYNGEE. Trimming left V 0 bases short and J 8 bases short, with 16 bases between. CDR3 region: CASSVEGGAGGTQYF. CDR3 nucleotide sequence: TGTGCCAGCAGCGTAGAAGGGGGGGCTGGAGGTACGCAGTATTTT. Drawing the rest from reference TRBV9 and TRBJ2-3, the complete variable domain is DSGVTQTPKHLITATGQRVTLRCSPRSGDLSVYWYQQSLDQGLQFLIQYYNGEERAKGNILERFSAQQFPDLHSELNLSSLELGDSALYFCASSVEGGAGGTQYFGPGTRLTVL.

This chain joins TRBV27 and TRBJ2-7, with TRBD2 identical over 7 bases. Per germline, CDR1 MNHEY and CDR2 SMNVEV (reference sequence). Trimming cost V 6 bases and J 4 bases; bases outside gene matches: 3. The CDR3 consists of 12 residues. The CDR3: CASSIGGYEQYF. The CDR3 DNA sequence: TGTGCCAGCAGCATCGGGGGGTACGAGCAGTACTTC.

The CDR3 protein is CASSQDRGGSYNEQFF. The CDR3 DNA reads TGTGCCAGCAGCCAAGACCGGGGGGGATCCTACAATGAGCAGTTCTTC. The chain is built from TRBV4-2 and TRBJ2-1; 8 nucleotides agree with TRBD2. This CDR3 region has 16 residues. Germline values: CDR1 LGHNA, CDR2 YNFKEQ. The V segment lost 0 bases and the J segment 1 base; nucleotides outside the gene matches: 2.

In regard to this clone: Relative to the germline gene, one junction end is altered; a read error may explain this. The chain carries TRBV7-7 and TRBJ2-5; a weak D match, TRBD2 (6 bases). From germline, CDR1 is SSHAT and CDR2 FNYEAQ (reference sequence). CDR3 length: 14 residues. The CDR3 is CASSLDSGGETQYF. Here the CDR3 DNA reads TGTGCTAGCAGCTTAGATAGCGGAGGCGAGACCCAGTACTTC. The full variable domain, its missing parts supplied by reference TRBV7-7 and TRBJ2-5, is GAGVSQSPRYKVTKRGQDVTLRCDPISSHATLYWYQQALGQGPEFLTYFNYEAQPDKSGLPSDRFSAERPEGSISTLTIQRTEQRDSAMYRCASSLDSGGETQYFGPGTRLLVL.

This chain uses TRBV19 with TRBJ2-2, with a possible D match to TRBD2 (6 bases). The CDR3 sequence is 14 residues long. Germline CDR1 is LNHDA and CDR2 is SQIVND (reference sequence). Trimming cost V 3 bases and J 3 bases, with 8 bases left between them. The CDR3 sequence: CASSIGSYTGELFF. CDR3 DNA sequence: TGTGCCAGTAGTATCGGGAGTTACACCGGGGAGCTGTTTTTT.

The chain couples TRBV19 to TRBJ2-1; D might be TRBD2 (6 bases). Between the trimmed V and J ends, which lost 1 base and 5 bases, there was a span of 15 bases. In germline, CDR1 is LNHDA, CDR2 SQIVND (reference sequence). The CDR3 contains 16 residues. The CDR3 bases are TGTGCCAGTAGTATAGGGCGACTAGTTCGTAACAATGAGCAGTTCTTC. It translates to CASSIGRLVRNNEQFF.

This rearrangement joins TRBV13 to TRBJ1-1; the match to TRBD1 covers 8 bases. CDR1 is PRHDT and CDR2 is FYEKMQ in the germline V gene (reference sequence). The junction had 1 base not matched to a gene; V was cut back by 4 bases and J by 0 bases. CDR3 length: 14 residues. CDR3 protein: CASSSTGVNTEAFF. CDR3 sequence (DNA): TGTGCCAGCAGCTCGACAGGGGTGAACACTGAAGCTTTCTTT. The variable domain in full, with the rest retrieved from reference TRBV13 and TRBJ1-1, is AAGVIQSPRHLIKEKRETATLKCYPIPRHDTVYWYQQGPGQDPQFLISFYEKMQSDKGSIPDRFSAQQFSDYHSELNMSSLELGDSALYFCASSSTGVNTEAFFGQGTRLTVV.

The chain carries TRBV5-1 and TRBJ2-7, with 9 bases that match TRBD1. CDR1 and CDR2 (germline): SGHRS, YFSETQ. This CDR3 spans 16 amino acids. V gave up 2 bases and J gave up 3 bases; unmatched junction bases: 9. The DNA for the CDR3 is TGCGCCAGCAGCTTAGGCTTGGACAGGGGAGTCTACGAGCAGTACTTC. Its translation: CASSLGLDRGVYEQYF.

The chain joins TRBV2 to TRBJ1-5; tentative D call: TRBD1 (6 bases). Trimming removed 1 base from V and 3 bases from J, with 10 bases in between. The CDR3 totals 15 residues. In germline, CDR1 is SNHLY, CDR2 FYNNEI. CDR3 amino acids: CASSEVGHLNQPQHF. For the CDR3, the DNA is TGTGCCAGCAGTGAAGTGGGACACCTCAATCAGCCCCAGCATTTT.

The V call is TRBV9, the J call TRBJ2-1; 14 positions agree with TRBD2. Germline V gene lookup returns CDR1 SGDLS and CDR2 YYNGEE. V was clipped by 0 bases and J by 8 bases; unmatched bases: 7. The CDR3 totals 17 residues. The CDR3 region is CASSVVGLAGVLDEQFF. The CDR3 DNA is TGTGCCAGCAGCGTAGTGGGACTAGCGGGGGTTTTAGATGAGCAGTTCTTC.

This clone has just a few counts. The chain carries TRBV19 and TRBJ2-7, with 12 bases identical to TRBD1. The ends lost 5 bases at V and 8 bases at J; junction bases unmatched: 7. The germline V gene encodes CDR1 LNHDA and CDR2 SQIVND (reference sequence). This CDR3 comprises 14 residues. CDR3 in DNA: TGTGCCAGTAGTCCTCCGGGACAGGGGGCGAAGCAGTACTTC. Translation gives CASSPPGQGAKQYF.

The chain joins TRBV18 to TRBJ2-5; maybe TRBD1 (6 bases). Germline CDR1 and CDR2: KGHSH and LQKENI. The CDR3 consists of 13 residues. Trimming pared 8 bases from V and 5 bases from J, leaving 15 bases between. Here the CDR3 DNA reads TGTGCCAGCCAGCTGACAGGAACCGAGACCCAGTACTTC. Residues: CASQLTGTETQYF.

The rearrangement links TRBV28 to TRBJ1-2; 7 bases line up with TRBD1. CDR1 and CDR2 from the germline V gene are MDHEN and SYDVKM. This CDR3 comprises 15 residues. The V and J ends lost 2 bases and 3 bases, in that order; junction bases with no gene match: 6. The CDR3 region has the DNA TGTGCCAGCAGTTTAGGAGGGGGCGTAGACTATGGCTACACCTTC. This sequence encodes CASSLGGGVDYGYTF.

This chain joins TRBV18 and TRBJ1-2; 8 bases agree with TRBD1. The germline V gene has CDR1 KGHSH and CDR2 LQKENI. The CDR3 sequence is 21 residues long. Trimming took 6 bases from V and 4 from J; bases not matched to a gene: 28. Here the CDR3 DNA reads TGTGCCAGCTCGCCCGACCATGAAACCGCCAAACCGCGGGACAGGAGCTATGGCTACACCTTC. It codes for CASSPDHETAKPRDRSYGYTF.

The chain combines TRBV7-2 with TRBJ2-5; D unresolved. Looked up from germline, CDR1 is SGHTA and CDR2 is FQGNSA. V shed 2 bases and J shed 0 bases, with 7 bases lying between them. The CDR3 is made up of 14 amino acids. The CDR3 spells CASSLLPDQETQYF. The CDR3 region has the DNA TGTGCCAGCAGCTTATTGCCAGACCAAGAGACCCAGTACTTC.

V gene TRBV4-2 combines with J gene TRBJ1-4; 7 bases match TRBD1. CDR3 length: 16 amino acids. J gave up 8 bases and V 0 bases, and 9 bases lay outside the gene matches. Germline CDR1 reads LGHNA; CDR2 reads YNFKEQ. CDR3 sequence reads: CASSQDFGQVREKLFF. CDR3 coding DNA: TGTGCCAGCAGCCAAGATTTCGGACAGGTGCGGGAAAAACTGTTTTTT.

The chain carries TRBV4-3 and TRBJ2-1; TRBD1 might be the D (6 bases). Germline CDR1 is LGHNA and CDR2 is YSLEER. V lost 1 base to trimming and J lost 2 bases, with 9 bases between them. CDR3 length: 15 amino acids. The CDR3 DNA follows: TGCGCCAGCAGCCAAGTTGGACAGACCTACAATGAGCAGTTCTTC. Translating gives CASSQVGQTYNEQFF.

J is TRBJ2-1 and V is TRBV18, with D possibly TRBD2 on 6 matching bases. The CDR3 has 13 residues. The ends were cut back, 3 bases at V and 4 bases at J, with 7 bases in the middle. Germline values: CDR1 KGHSH, CDR2 LQKENI. CDR3 loop: CASSPGLYNEQFF. The CDR3 coding sequence is TGTGCCAGCTCACCGGGACTGTACAATGAGCAGTTCTTC. Together with reference TRBV18 and TRBJ2-1, the CDR3 gives the full variable domain: NAGVMQNPRHLVRRRGQEARLRCSPMKGHSHVYWYRQLPEEGLKFMVYLQKENIIDESGMPKERFSAEFPKEGPSILRIQQVVRGDSAAYFCASSPGLYNEQFFGPGTRLTVL.

This clone was detected only once. The gene calls are TRBV6-5 and TRBJ2-2; the match to TRBD1 covers 7 bases. The junction had 9 bases not matched to a gene; V was cut back by 6 bases and J by 8 bases. CDR3 length: 14 residues. From germline, CDR1 is MNHEY and CDR2 SVGAGI. Here the CDR3 reads CASSRQGDWGELFF. DNA of the CDR3: TGTGCCAGCAGCCGACAGGGCGATTGGGGGGAGCTGTTTTTT.

CDR3 amino acids: CASSLESVFQGDAGGYTF. CDR3 coding DNA: TGTGCCAGCAGCTTAGAAAGTGTTTTCCAGGGGGATGCGGGGGGCTACACCTTC. This chain links TRBV7-9 with TRBJ1-2; 7 nucleotides match TRBD1. V shed 1 base and J 8 bases; nucleotides not matched to a gene: 19. The germline gives CDR1 SEHNR, CDR2 FQNEAQ (reference sequence). This CDR3 is built from 18 residues.

The V and J genes are TRBV5-6 and TRBJ1-5; D gene ambiguous. The V end lost 4 bases, the J end lost 4 bases, and 6 bases lay between the germline ends. Germline assignment: CDR1 SGHDT and CDR2 YYEEEE. The CDR3 has 12 amino acids. The CDR3 nucleotides read TGTGCCAGCAGCCCACTTAATCAGCCCCAGCATTTT. Translation: CASSPLNQPQHF.

This chain uses TRBV5-4 with TRBJ2-1; D is possibly TRBD2 (5 bases). The CDR3 is 14 residues long. Germline V CDR1 and CDR2: SGHNT, YYREEE (reference sequence). The V end lost 4 bases, the J end lost 2 bases, and 10 bases lay between the germline ends. CDR3 amino acids: CASSPSGPYNEQFF. The CDR3 DNA reads TGTGCCAGCAGCCCCAGCGGACCCTACAATGAGCAGTTCTTC.